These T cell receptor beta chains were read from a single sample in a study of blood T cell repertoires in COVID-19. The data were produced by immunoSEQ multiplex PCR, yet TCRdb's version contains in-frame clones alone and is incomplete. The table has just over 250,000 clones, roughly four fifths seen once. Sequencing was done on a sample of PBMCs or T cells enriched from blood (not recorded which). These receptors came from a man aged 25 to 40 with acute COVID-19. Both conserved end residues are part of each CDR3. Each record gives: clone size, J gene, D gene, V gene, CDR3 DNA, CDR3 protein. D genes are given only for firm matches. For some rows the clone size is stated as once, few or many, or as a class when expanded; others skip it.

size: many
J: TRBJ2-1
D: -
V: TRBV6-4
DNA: TGTGCCAGCAGAAACGGGGAGTACAATGAGCAGTTCTTC
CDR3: CASRNGEYNEQFF

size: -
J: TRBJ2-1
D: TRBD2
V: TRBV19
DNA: TGTGCCAGTACTAGCGGGAGGCTTTCTTACAATGAGCAGTTCTTC
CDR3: CASTSGRLSYNEQFF

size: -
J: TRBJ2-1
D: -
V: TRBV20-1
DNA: TGCAGTGCCACGGAGTACAATGAGCAGTTCTTC
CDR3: CSATEYNEQFF

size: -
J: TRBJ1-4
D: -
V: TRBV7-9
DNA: TGTGCCAGCAGCTTAGTAAATGAAAAACTGTTTTTT
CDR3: CASSLVNEKLFF

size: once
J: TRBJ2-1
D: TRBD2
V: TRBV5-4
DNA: TGTGCCAGCAGCCGGGGGGTAGCGGGGAGCTCCTACAATGAGCAGTTCTTC
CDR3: CASSRGVAGSSYNEQFF

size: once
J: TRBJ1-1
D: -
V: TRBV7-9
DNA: TGTGCCAGCAGCAGCGTCCTTAATCCTGAAGCTTTCTTT
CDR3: CASSSVLNPEAFF

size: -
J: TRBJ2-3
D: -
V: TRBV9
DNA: TGTGCCAGCAGCCCTAGCGTAGATACGCAGTATTTT
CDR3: CASSPSVDTQYF

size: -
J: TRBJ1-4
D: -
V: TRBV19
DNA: TGTGCCAGTAGTGTAAACAGGGTAAATAATGAAAAACTGTTTTTT
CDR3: CASSVNRVNNEKLFF

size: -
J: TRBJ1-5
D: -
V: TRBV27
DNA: TGTGCCAGCAGTTTAGCAGGTCCGAAGGCCGGACAGCCCCAGCATTTT
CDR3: CASSLAGPKAGQPQHF

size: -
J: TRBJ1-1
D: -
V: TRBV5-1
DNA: TGCGCCAGCAGCTTGTCACCAACGGGCACTGAAGCTTTCTTT
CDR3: CASSLSPTGTEAFF

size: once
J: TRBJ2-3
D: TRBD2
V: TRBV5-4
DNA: TGTGCCAGCAGCTTGGGGCAGCGGGGGGGCCCGGATACGCAGTATTTT
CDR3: CASSLGQRGGPDTQYF

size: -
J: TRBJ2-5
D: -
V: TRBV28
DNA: TGTGCCAGCAGCCAAGGGGGTTCGGGGGGCCCCGAGGAGACCCAGTACTTC
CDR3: CASSQGGSGGPEETQYF

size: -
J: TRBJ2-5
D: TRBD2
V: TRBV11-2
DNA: TGTGCCAGCAGCTTAGGGACTAGCGGGAGGGAGACCCAGTACTTC
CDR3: CASSLGTSGRETQYF

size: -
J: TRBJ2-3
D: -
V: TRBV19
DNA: TGTGCCAGTACCCTGGGGGGGCCGGGGACGCAGTATTTT
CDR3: CASTLGGPGTQYF

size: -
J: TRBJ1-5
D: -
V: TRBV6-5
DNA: TGTGCCAGCAGCCGGAACAGAAGCAATCAGCCCCAGCATTTT
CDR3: CASSRNRSNQPQHF

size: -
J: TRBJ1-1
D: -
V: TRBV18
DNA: TGTGCCAGCTCACCATCACAGGGACGGAGCACTGAAGCTTTCTTT
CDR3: CASSPSQGRSTEAFF

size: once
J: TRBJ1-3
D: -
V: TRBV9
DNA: TGTGCCAGCAGCGTAGGTGGGAGAAGCTCTGGAAACACCATATATTTT
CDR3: CASSVGGRSSGNTIYF

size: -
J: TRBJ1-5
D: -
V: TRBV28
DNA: TGTGCCAGCAGACCACAGGGTAGGGGCAATCAGCCCCAGCATTTT
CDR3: CASRPQGRGNQPQHF

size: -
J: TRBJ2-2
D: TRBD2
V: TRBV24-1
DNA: TGTGCCACCAGTGACCTTAGCGGGAGAGGCTTCGGGGAGCTGTTTTTT
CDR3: CATSDLSGRGFGELFF

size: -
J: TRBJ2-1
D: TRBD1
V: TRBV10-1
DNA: TGCGCCAGCAGTGGACAGGGGGCGAGCGAGCAGTTCTTC
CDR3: CASSGQGASEQFF

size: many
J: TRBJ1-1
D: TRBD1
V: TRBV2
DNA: TGTGCCAGCAGTGCCGACAGGGACACTGAAGCTTTCTTT
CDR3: CASSADRDTEAFF

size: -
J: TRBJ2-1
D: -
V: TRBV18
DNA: TGTGCCAGCCAACTTCGCGAGTTAACCGATGAGCAGTTCTTC
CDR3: CASQLRELTDEQFF

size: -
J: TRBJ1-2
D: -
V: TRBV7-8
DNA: TGTGCCAGCAGCCTACAGGGTATCAGTTTAGGGGGCTACACCTTC
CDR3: CASSLQGISLGGYTF

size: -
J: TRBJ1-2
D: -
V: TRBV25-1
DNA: TGTGCCAGCCTTGGGCCCGGGGGTCACTATGGCTACACCTTC
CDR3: CASLGPGGHYGYTF

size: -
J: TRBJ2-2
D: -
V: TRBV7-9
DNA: TGTGCCAGCAGCTACCCTCAGGGTTCCACCGGGGAGCTGTTTTTT
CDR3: CASSYPQGSTGELFF

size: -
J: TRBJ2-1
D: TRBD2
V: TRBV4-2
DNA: TGTGCCAGCAGGAGGACTAGCGGGATACTCTACAATGAGCAGTTCTTC
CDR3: CASRRTSGILYNEQFF